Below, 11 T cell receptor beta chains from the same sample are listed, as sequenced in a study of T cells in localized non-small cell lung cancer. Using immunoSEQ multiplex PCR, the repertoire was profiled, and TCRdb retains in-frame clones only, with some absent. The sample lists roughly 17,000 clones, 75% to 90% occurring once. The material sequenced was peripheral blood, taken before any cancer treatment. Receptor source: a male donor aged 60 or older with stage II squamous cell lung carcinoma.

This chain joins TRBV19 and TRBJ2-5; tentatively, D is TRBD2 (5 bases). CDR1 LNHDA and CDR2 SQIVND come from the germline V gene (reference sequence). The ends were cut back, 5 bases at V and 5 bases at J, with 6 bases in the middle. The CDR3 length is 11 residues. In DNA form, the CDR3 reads TGTGCCAGTAGTCCGGGGGAGACCCAGTACTTC. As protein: CASSPGETQYF.

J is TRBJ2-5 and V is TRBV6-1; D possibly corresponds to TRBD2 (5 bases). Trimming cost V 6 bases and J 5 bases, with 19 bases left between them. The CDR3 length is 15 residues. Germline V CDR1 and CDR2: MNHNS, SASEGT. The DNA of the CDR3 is TGTGCCAGCAGGAGGACCGGGGAGAAAAAGGAGACCCAGTACTTC. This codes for CASRRTGEKKETQYF.

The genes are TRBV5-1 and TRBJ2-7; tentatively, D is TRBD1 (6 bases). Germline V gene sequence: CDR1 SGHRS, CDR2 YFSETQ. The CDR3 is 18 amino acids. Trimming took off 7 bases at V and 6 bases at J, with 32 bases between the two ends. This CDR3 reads CASEIGTLYGTGKGEQYF. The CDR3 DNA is TGCGCCAGCGAAATTGGGACACTTTACGGGACCGGTAAAGGCGAGCAGTACTTC.

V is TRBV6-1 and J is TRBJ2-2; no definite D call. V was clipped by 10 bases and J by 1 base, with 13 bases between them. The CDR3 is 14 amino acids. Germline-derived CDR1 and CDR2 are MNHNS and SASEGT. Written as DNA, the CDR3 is TGTGCCACGCAGAGATGGGGGAACACCGGGGAGCTGTTTTTT. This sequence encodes CATQRWGNTGELFF.

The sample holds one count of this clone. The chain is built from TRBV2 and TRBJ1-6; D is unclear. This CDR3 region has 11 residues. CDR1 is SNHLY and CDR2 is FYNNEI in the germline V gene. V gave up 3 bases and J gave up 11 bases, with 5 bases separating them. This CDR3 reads CASSDVPPLHF. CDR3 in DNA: TGTGCCAGCAGTGACGTACCACCCCTCCACTTT.

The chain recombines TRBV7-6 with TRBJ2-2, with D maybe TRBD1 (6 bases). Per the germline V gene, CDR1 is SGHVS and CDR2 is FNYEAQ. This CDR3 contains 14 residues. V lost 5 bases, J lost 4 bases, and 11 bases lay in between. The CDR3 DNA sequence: TGTGCCAGCAGCCCCCTGGGGGCCACCGGGGAGCTGTTTTTT. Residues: CASSPLGATGELFF.

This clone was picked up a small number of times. The CDR3 region is CASSLTPYTDTQYF. The CDR3 bases are TGTGCCAGCAGCTTGACTCCTTACACAGATACGCAGTATTTT. The chain has TRBV9 and TRBJ2-3, with D uncertain. The V and J ends lost 4 bases and 2 bases respectively, with 11 bases between them. The germline CDR1 and CDR2 sequences are SGDLS and YYNGEE. The CDR3 is 14 amino acids. Looking up the rest from reference TRBV9 and TRBJ2-3 gives the full variable domain: DSGVTQTPKHLITATGQRVTLRCSPRSGDLSVYWYQQSLDQGLQFLIQYYNGEERAKGNILERFSAQQFPDLHSELNLSSLELGDSALYFCASSLTPYTDTQYFGPGTRLTVL.

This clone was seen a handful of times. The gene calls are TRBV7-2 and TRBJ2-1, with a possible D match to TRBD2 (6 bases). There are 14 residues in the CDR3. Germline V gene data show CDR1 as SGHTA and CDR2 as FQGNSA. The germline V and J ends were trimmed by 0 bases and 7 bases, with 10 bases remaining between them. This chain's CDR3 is CASSLAGGWNEQFF. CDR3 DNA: TGTGCCAGCAGCTTAGCGGGAGGATGGAATGAGCAGTTCTTC. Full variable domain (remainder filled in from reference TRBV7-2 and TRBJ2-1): GAGVSQSPSNKVTEKGKDVELRCDPISGHTALYWYRQSLGQGLEFLIYFQGNSAPDKSGLPSDRFSAERTGGSVSTLTIQRTQQEDSAVYLCASSLAGGWNEQFFGPGTRLTVL.

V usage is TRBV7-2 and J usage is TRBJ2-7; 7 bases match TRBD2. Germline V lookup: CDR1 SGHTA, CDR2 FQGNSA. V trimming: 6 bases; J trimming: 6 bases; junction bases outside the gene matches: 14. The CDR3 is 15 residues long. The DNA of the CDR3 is TGTGCCAGCAGACCGACGGGGGGACCCGCAGGCGAGCAGTACTTC. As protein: CASRPTGGPAGEQYF.

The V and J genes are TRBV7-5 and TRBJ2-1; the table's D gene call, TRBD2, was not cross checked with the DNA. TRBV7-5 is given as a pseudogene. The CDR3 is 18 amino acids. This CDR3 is CVRSLAHLALRSYNEQFF. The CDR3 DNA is TGTGTCAGAAGCTTAGCGCATCTAGCACTCCGCTCCTACAATGAGCAGTTCTTC.

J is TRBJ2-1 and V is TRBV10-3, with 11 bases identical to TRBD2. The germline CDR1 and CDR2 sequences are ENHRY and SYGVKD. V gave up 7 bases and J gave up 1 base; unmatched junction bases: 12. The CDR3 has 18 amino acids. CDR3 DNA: TGTGCCATCAAGGGGACTAGCGGAAGCCAAAGTTCCTACAATGAGCAGTTCTTC. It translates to CAIKGTSGSQSSYNEQFF.